This passage covers 8 T cell receptor beta chains from one sample sequenced in a study of cytomegalovirus exposure and HLA in healthy donors. The primer mix had 60 Vbeta and 13 Jbeta primers. Sequencing used immunoSEQ multiplex PCR; TCRdb keeps in-frame clones, though not all of them. The sample records 100,000 to 150,000 clones, about 9.2% being singletons. Sequenced: PBMCs. All receptors come from a woman aged 40 to 50 in good health and CMV-seropositive.

A few counts support this clone. The genes are TRBV18 and TRBJ1-5; D may be TRBD1 (5 bases). The germline V gene encodes CDR1 KGHSH and CDR2 LQKENI. V was pared by 1 base and J by 5 bases, with 6 bases between. This CDR3 is 13 amino acids long. The DNA of the CDR3 is TGTGCCAGCTCACCACAGACAGATCAGCCCCAGCATTTT. Protein product: CASSPQTDQPQHF. Combining the CDR3 with reference TRBV18 and TRBJ1-5 gives the whole variable domain NAGVMQNPRHLVRRRGQEARLRCSPMKGHSHVYWYRQLPEEGLKFMVYLQKENIIDESGMPKERFSAEFPKEGPSILRIQQVVRGDSAAYFCASSPQTDQPQHFGDGTRLSIL.

As to this clone: The sample contains more than one DNA sequence encoding this CDR3. This chain joins TRBV7-2 and TRBJ2-7; 8 bases are a match to TRBD1. Germline CDR1 is SGHTA and CDR2 is FQGNSA. V lost 3 bases, J lost 2 bases, and 6 bases stayed unmatched. The CDR3 covers 15 residues. CDR3 sequence: CASSLGQAPTYEQYF. DNA of the CDR3: TGTGCCAGCAGCTTGGGACAGGCTCCAACCTACGAGCAGTACTTC.

The J gene is TRBJ2-5, the V gene TRBV29-1; a weak D match, TRBD2 (6 bases). The germline V gene encodes CDR1 SQVTM and CDR2 ANQGSEA. Trimming pared 7 bases from V and 3 bases from J, leaving 15 bases between. The CDR3 consists of 13 residues. As DNA, the CDR3 is TGCAGCGCTGAGGAGGGGTTAGAAGAGACCCAGTACTTC. It yields the protein CSAEEGLEETQYF.

CDR3 in amino acids: CASSPGQGETQYF. The CDR3 DNA is TGTGCCAGCAGCCCGGGACAGGGGGAGACCCAGTACTTC. This rearrangement joins TRBV5-4 to TRBJ2-5, with 10 bases matching TRBD1. The length of the CDR3 is 13 residues. J gave up 5 bases and V 4 bases, and 2 bases lay outside the gene matches. In germline, CDR1 is SGHNT, CDR2 YYREEE (reference sequence).

As to this clone: Other DNA variants within this sample encode the same CDR3. V and J are TRBV7-9 and TRBJ2-7, with a tentative D call TRBD1 (5 bases). Germline lookup yields CDR1 SEHNR and CDR2 FQNEAQ (reference sequence). Trimming shortened V by 4 bases and J by 0 bases, and 13 bases separated the two germline ends. The CDR3 totals 15 residues. The DNA for the CDR3 is TGTGCCAGCAGCTCTGGCCAGGGAAGCTCCTACGAGCAGTACTTC. As protein: CASSSGQGSSYEQYF.

This sequence joins TRBV7-9 and TRBJ2-2, with TRBD2 matching 10 bases. Germline-derived CDR1 and CDR2 are SEHNR and FQNEAQ (reference sequence). This CDR3 has 16 residues. The J segment lost 7 bases and the V segment lost 4 bases, leaving 9 bases of the junction unmatched. The CDR3, as DNA: TGTGCCAGCAGCTCCACAGGACTAGCGGTTATCGGGGAGCTGTTTTTT. Encoded protein: CASSSTGLAVIGELFF.

This chain links TRBV2 with TRBJ2-7; 9 nucleotides agree with TRBD1. The V segment lost 6 bases and the J segment 4 bases; nucleotides outside the gene matches: 7. Germline CDR1 is SNHLY and CDR2 is FYNNEI. The CDR3 consists of 14 residues. In DNA, the CDR3 is TGTGCCAGCAGCGATCAGGGACAGGGATACGAGCAGTACTTC. It yields the protein CASSDQGQGYEQYF.

The chain joins TRBV9 to TRBJ1-4, with 8 bases lining up with TRBD1. The CDR3 loop spans 16 amino acids. V lost 4 bases and J lost 4; bases outside the gene matches: 9. Germline CDR1 is SGDLS and CDR2 is YYNGEE. The CDR3 DNA reads TGTGCCAGCAGCCGAGGACAGGGACTCGGTAATGAAAAACTGTTTTTT. Its protein product is CASSRGQGLGNEKLFF.